This entry features one T cell receptor (beta chain) sequence. Antigen: not known. The sample comes from a study of tissue T cells after allogeneic stem cell transplantation. The data were produced by immunoSEQ multiplex PCR, yet TCRdb's version contains in-frame clones alone and is incomplete. The table has fewer than 900 clones, 74% seen once. Study-level findings and limits: Blood and spleen captured only part of the tissue TCR repertoire.

GI sites, liver, skin and spleen were taken after median 9.75 post-mortem hours. This CDR3 comprises 15 residues. Trimming removed 6 bases from V and 2 bases from J; junction bases left unmatched: 5. Germline values: CDR1 SGHRS, CDR2 YFSETQ. V is TRBV5-1 and J is TRBJ2-3; 11 bases are a match to TRBD2. The TCR comes from a female patient aged 18 to 49 with steroid-refractory graft-versus-host disease after an allogeneic stem cell transplant. Some of the T cells might come from the graft donor. Sequencing used bone marrow, obtained at autopsy. In DNA, the CDR3 is TGCGCCAGCACCTGGACTAGCGGGTACACAGATACGCAGTATTTT. Translating it yields CASTWTSGYTDTQYF.